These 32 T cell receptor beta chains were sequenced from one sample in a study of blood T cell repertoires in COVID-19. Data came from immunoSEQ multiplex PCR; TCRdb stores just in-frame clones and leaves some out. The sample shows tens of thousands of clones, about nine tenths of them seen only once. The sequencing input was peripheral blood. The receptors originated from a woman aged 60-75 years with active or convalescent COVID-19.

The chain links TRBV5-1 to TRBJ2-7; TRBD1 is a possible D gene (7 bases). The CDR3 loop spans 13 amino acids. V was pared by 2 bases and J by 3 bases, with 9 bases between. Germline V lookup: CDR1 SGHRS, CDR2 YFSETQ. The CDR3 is CASSFQGGYEQYF. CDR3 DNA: TGCGCCAGCAGCTTCCAGGGGGGCTACGAGCAGTACTTC.

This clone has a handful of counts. The CDR3 sequence is CASSLGGGDQPQHF. The DNA of the CDR3 is TGCGCCAGCAGCTTGGGAGGGGGCGATCAGCCCCAGCATTTT. The genes are TRBV5-1 and TRBJ1-5; the match to TRBD1 covers 7 bases. Germline CDR1 SGHRS, CDR2 YFSETQ. Trimming took 0 bases from V and 5 from J; bases not matched to a gene: 2. The CDR3 is made up of 14 amino acids.

CDR3 nucleotide sequence: TGCAGCGTTTGGACTAGCACAGATACGCAGTATTTT. Translating it yields CSVWTSTDTQYF. The chain uses TRBV29-1 and TRBJ2-3; tentatively, D is TRBD2 (5 bases). The CDR3 spans 12 residues. Trimming stripped 5 bases from V and 0 bases from J, with 6 bases between. The germline V gene has CDR1 SQVTM and CDR2 ANQGSEA.

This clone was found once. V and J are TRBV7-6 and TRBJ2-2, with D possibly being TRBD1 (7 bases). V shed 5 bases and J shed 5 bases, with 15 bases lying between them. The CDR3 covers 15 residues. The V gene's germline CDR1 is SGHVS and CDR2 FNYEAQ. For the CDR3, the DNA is TGTGCCAGCAGCCCGAATTCAGGGGGGACCGGGGAGCTGTTTTTT. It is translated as CASSPNSGGTGELFF.

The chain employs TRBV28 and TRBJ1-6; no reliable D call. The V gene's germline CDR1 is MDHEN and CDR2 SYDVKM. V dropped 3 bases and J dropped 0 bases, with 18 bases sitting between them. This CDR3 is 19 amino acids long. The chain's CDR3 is CASSFRRVRVSSYNSPLHF. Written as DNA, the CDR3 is TGTGCCAGCAGTTTTAGGAGGGTAAGGGTGAGCTCCTATAATTCACCCCTCCACTTT. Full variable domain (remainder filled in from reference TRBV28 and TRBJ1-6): DVKVTQSSRYLVKRTGEKVFLECVQDMDHENMFWYRQDPGLGLRLIYFSYDVKMKEKGDIPEGYSVSREKKERFSLILESASTNQTSMYLCASSFRRVRVSSYNSPLHFGNGTRLTVT.

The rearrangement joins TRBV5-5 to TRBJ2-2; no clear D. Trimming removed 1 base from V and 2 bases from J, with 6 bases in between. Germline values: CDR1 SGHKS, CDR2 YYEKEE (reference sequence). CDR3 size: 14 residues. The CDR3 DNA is TGTGCCAGCAGCTTGACGAGAAACACCGGGGAGCTGTTTTTT. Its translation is CASSLTRNTGELFF. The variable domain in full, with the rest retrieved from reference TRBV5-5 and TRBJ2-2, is DAGVTQSPTHLIKTRGQQVTLRCSPISGHKSVSWYQQVLGQGPQFIFQYYEKEERGRGNFPDRFSARQFPNYSSELNVNALLLGDSALYLCASSLTRNTGELFFGEGSRLTVL.

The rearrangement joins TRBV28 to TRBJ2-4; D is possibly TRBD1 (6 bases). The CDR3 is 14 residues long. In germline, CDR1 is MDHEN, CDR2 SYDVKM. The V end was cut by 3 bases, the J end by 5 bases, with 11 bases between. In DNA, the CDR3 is TGTGCCAGCAGTTTGCAGAACAGGGAAAACATTCAGTACTTC. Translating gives CASSLQNRENIQYF.

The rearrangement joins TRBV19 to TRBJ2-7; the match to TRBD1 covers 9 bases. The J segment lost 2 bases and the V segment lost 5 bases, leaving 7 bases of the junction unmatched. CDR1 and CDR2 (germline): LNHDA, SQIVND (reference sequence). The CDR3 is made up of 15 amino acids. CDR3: CASSPRGQGPYEQYF. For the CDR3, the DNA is TGTGCCAGTAGTCCCCGGGGACAGGGTCCCTACGAGCAGTACTTC.

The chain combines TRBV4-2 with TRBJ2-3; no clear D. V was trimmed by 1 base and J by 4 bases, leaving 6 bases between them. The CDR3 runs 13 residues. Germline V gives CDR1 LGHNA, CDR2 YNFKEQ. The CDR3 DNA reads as TGTGCCAGCAGCCAAGGAGACTCAGATACGCAGTATTTT. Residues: CASSQGDSDTQYF.

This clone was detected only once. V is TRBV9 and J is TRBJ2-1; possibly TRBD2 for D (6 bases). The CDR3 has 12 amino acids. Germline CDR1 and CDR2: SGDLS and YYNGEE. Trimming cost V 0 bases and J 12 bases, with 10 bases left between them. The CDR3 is CASSVAGGWQFF. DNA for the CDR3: TGTGCCAGCAGCGTAGCTGGGGGGTGGCAGTTCTTC.

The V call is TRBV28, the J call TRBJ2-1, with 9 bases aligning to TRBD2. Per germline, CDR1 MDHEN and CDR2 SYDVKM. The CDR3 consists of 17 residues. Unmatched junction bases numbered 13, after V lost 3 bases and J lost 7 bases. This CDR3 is CASSFLVSGGSMNEQFF. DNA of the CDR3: TGTGCCAGCAGTTTCCTCGTGAGCGGGGGGAGTATGAATGAGCAGTTCTTC. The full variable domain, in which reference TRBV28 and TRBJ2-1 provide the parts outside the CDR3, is DVKVTQSSRYLVKRTGEKVFLECVQDMDHENMFWYRQDPGLGLRLIYFSYDVKMKEKGDIPEGYSVSREKKERFSLILESASTNQTSMYLCASSFLVSGGSMNEQFFGPGTRLTVL.

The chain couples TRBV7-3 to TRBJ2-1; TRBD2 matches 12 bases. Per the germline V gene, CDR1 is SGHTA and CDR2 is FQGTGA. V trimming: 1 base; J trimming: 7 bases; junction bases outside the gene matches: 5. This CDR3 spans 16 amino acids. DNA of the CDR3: TGTGCCAGCAGCTTAAGTCGGCTAGCGGGAGGGAATGAGCAGTTCTTC. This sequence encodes CASSLSRLAGGNEQFF.

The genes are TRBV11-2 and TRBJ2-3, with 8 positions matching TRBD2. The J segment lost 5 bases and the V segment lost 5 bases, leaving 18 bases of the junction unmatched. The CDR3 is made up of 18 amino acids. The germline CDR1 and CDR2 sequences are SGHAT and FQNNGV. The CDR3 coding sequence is TGTGCCAGCAGCCCAGAAGGAGCGGGAGCGCCAGTAGGAGATACGCAGTATTTT. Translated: CASSPEGAGAPVGDTQYF.

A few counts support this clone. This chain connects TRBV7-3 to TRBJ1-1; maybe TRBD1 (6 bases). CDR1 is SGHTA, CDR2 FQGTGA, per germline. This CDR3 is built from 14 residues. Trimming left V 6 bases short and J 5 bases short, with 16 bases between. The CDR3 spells CASSPQGTATEAFF. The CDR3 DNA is TGTGCCAGCAGTCCCCAGGGGACGGCTACTGAAGCTTTCTTT.

DNA of the CDR3: TGCGCCAGCAGCCAAGAGGAGGCTCAGCCCCAGCATTTT. It is translated as CASSQEEAQPQHF. The V call is TRBV4-3, the J call TRBJ1-5, with D uncertain. Germline V gene lookup returns CDR1 LGHNA and CDR2 YSLEER. CDR3 length equals 13 residues. V lost 0 bases, J lost 6 bases, and 6 bases lay in between.

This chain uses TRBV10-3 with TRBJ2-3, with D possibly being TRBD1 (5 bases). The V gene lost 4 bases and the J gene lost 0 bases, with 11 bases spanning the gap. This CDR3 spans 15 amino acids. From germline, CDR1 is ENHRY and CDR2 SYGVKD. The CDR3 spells CAISGGDTSTDTQYF. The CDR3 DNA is TGTGCCATCAGTGGGGGCGACACTAGCACAGATACGCAGTATTTT.

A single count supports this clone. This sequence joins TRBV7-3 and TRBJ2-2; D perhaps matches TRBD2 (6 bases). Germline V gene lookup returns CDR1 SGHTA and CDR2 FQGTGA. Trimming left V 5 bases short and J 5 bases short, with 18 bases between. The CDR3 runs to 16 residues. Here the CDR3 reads CASSQERRGRTGELFF. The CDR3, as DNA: TGTGCCAGCAGCCAAGAACGTCGAGGGAGGACCGGGGAGCTGTTTTTT. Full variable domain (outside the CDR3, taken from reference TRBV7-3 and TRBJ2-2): GAGVSQTPSNKVTEKGKYVELRCDPISGHTALYWYRQSLGQGPEFLIYFQGTGAADDSGLPNDRFFAVRPEGSVSTLKIQRTERGDSAVYLCASSQERRGRTGELFFGEGSRLTVL.

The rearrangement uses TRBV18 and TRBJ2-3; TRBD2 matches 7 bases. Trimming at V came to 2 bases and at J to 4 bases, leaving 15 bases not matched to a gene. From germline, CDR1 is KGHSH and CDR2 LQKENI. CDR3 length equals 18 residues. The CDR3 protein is CASSPGSGREQAADTQYF. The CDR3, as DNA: TGTGCCAGCTCACCAGGAAGTGGGCGGGAGCAAGCCGCAGATACGCAGTATTTT.

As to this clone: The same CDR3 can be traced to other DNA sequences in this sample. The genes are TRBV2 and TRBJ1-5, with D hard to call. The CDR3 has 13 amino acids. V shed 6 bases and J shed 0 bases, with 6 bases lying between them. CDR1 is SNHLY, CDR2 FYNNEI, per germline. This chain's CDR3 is CASSFYSNQPQHF. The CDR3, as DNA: TGTGCCAGCAGCTTTTATAGCAATCAGCCCCAGCATTTT.

This chain's CDR3 is CASSLGTVLVAGYTF. CDR3 nucleotide sequence: TGTGCCAGCAGCCTTGGGACAGTCTTGGTTGCTGGCTACACCTTC. The genes are TRBV28 and TRBJ1-2; the match to TRBD1 covers 7 bases. Germline trimming cut 6 bases from V and 7 bases from J; bases unmatched to any gene: 14. CDR3 size: 15 residues. The germline gives CDR1 MDHEN, CDR2 SYDVKM.

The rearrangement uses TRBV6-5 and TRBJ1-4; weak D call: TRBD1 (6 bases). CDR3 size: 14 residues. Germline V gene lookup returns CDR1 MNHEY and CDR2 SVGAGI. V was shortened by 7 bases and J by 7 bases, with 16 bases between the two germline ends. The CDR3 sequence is CASTWGQMAEKLFF. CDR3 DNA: TGTGCCAGCACCTGGGGGCAGATGGCTGAAAAACTGTTTTTT.

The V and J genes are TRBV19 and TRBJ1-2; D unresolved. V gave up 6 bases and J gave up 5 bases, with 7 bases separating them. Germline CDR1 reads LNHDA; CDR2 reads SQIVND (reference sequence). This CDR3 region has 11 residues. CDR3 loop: CASRVSYGYTF. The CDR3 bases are TGTGCCAGTAGGGTCAGTTATGGCTACACCTTC.

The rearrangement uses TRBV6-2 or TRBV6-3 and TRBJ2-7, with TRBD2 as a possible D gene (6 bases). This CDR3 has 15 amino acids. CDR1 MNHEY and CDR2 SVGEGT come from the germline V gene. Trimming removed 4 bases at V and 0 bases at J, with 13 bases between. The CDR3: CASSSLATSSYEQYF. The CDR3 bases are TGTGCCAGCAGTTCTCTAGCGACAAGCTCCTACGAGCAGTACTTC.

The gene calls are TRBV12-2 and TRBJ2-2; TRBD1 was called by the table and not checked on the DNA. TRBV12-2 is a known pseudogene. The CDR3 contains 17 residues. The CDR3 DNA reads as TGTGCAAGTCGCTTAAATTTGGCAGGGGCGAACACCGGGGAGCTGTTTTTT. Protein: CASRLNLAGANTGELFF.

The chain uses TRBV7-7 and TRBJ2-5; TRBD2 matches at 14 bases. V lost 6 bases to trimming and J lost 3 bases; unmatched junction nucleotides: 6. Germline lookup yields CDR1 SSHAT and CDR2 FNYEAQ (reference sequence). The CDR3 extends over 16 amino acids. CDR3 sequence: CASRRLAGGPEETQYF. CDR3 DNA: TGTGCCAGCAGGAGACTAGCGGGGGGGCCTGAAGAGACCCAGTACTTC.

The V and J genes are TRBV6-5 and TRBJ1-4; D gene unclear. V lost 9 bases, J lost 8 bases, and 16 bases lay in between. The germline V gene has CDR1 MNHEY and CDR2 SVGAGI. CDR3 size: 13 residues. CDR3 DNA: TGTGCCAGTTCTCGGGTAATTGAGGAAAAACTGTTTTTT. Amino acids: CASSRVIEEKLFF.

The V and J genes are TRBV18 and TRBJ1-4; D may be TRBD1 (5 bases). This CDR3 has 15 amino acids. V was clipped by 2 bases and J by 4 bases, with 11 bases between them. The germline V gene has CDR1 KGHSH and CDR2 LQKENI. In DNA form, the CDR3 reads TGTGCCAGCTCACCAGGTGGGACTCTTAATGAAAAACTGTTTTTT. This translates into CASSPGGTLNEKLFF.

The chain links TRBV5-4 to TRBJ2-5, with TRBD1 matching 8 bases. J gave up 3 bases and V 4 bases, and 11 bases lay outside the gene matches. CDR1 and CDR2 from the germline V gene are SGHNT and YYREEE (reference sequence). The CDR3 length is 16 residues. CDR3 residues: CASSLMTGAAKETQYF. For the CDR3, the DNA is TGTGCCAGCAGCCTTATGACAGGGGCGGCGAAAGAGACCCAGTACTTC. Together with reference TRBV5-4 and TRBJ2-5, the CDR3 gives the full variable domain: ETGVTQSPTHLIKTRGQQVTLRCSSQSGHNTVSWYQQALGQGPQFIFQYYREEENGRGNFPPRFSGLQFPNYSSELNVNALELDDSALYLCASSLMTGAAKETQYFGPGTRLLVL.

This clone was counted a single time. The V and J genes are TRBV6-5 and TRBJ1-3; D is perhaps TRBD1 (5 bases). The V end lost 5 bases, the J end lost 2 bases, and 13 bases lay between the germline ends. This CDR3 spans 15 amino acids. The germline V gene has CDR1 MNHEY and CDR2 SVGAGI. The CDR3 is CASSQGLTPGNTIYF. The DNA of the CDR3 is TGTGCCAGCAGTCAGGGACTAACTCCTGGAAACACCATATATTTT.

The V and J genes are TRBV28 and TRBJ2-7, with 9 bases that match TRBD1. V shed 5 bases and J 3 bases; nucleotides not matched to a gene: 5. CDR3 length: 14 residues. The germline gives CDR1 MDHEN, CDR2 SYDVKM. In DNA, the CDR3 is TGTGCCAGCAGTACGGACAGGGGATTCTACGAGCAGTACTTC. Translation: CASSTDRGFYEQYF.

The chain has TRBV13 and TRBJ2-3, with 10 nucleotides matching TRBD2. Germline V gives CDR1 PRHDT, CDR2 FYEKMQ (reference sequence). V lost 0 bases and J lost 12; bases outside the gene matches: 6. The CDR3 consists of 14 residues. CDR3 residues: CASSLGTSGHIQYF. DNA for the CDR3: TGTGCCAGCAGCTTAGGGACTAGCGGGCATATTCAGTATTTT.

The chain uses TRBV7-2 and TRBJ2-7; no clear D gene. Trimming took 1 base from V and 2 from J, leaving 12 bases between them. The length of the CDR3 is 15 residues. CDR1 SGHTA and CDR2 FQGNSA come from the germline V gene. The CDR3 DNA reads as TGTGCCAGCAGCTTAGTATTTGGCACCACCTACGAGCAGTACTTC. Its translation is CASSLVFGTTYEQYF.